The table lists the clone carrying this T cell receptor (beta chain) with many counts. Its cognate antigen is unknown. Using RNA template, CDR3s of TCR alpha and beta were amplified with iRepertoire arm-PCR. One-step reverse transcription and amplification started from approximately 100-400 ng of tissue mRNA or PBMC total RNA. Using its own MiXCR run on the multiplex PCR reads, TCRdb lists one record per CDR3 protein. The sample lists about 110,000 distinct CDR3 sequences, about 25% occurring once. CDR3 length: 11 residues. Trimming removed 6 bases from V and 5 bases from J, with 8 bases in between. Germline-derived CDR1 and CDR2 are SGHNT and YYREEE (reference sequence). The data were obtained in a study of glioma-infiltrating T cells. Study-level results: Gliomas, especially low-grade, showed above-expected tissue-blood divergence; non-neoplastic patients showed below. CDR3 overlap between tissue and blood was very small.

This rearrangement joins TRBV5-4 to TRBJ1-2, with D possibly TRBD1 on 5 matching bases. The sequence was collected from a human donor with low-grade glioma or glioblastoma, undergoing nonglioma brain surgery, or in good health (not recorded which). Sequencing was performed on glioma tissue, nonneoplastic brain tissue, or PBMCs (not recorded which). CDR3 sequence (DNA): TGTGCCAGCATGGGGCCTTATGGCTACACCTTC. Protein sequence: CASMGPYGYTF.